The present T cell receptor (beta chain) was sequenced within a study of a mutant IDH1 vaccine in newly diagnosed glioma. Some clones are missing from TCRdb's copy, which holds only in-frame ones; the method was immunoSEQ multiplex PCR. Of around 70,000 clones listed, 80% to 85% are singletons. Time point denoted: week 35, safety follow-up. Vaccination used 300 ug of mutant IDH1 20-mer peptide per dose, with topical imiquimod. This clone was seen a handful of times. Its antigen remains unidentified. The CDR3 is 15 amino acids. In germline, CDR1 is ENHRY, CDR2 SYGVKD. V lost 5 bases and J 5 bases, leaving 16 bases between the germline ends.

The sample consisted of PBMCs, taken from a glioma patient whose treatment included an IDH1 peptide vaccine. This clonotype was obtained from a man between 18 and 35 years old with glioma. The chain employs TRBV10-3 and TRBJ1-5; D is uncertain. CDR3 protein: CAISPYDGTDQPQHF. CDR3 DNA sequence: TGTGCCATCAGTCCATATGACGGAACGGATCAGCCCCAGCATTTT.